The rows below give T cell receptor beta chains drawn from one sample of a study of T cells after yellow fever vaccination. TCRdb reanalysed the 5' RACE reads using MiXCR and keeps one entry per CDR3 protein. The sample has about 260,000 distinct CDR3 sequences, 5.2% seen once. The sample was CD4+ T cells sorted from PBMCs, taken on the day of the yellow fever booster vaccination. Receptor source: a young man who received the YFV17D yellow fever vaccine. Both conserved end residues are part of each CDR3. Not every row has a clone size; where given, it reads once, few, many or a size class.

TRBJ2-1 NA TRBV14 CAPWGQQFF
TRBJ1-2 NA TRBV2 CASTLSPLNYGYTF
TRBJ1-1 NA TRBV27 CASSSIGGRVTEAFF
TRBJ1-5 NA TRBV19 CASSMAPDVGPQHF
TRBJ2-3 NA TRBV20-1 CSAAGSGGPDTQYF
TRBJ1-4 NA TRBV7-2 CASSRGDRGLSGEKLFF
TRBJ1-6 NA TRBV11-3 CASSQRRNSPLHF
TRBJ2-1 NA TRBV20-1 CSARDELANEQFF
TRBJ1-2 many TRBV7-2 CASSFQGPYGYTF
TRBJ2-5 few TRBV7-2 CASSGTGATWGETQYF
TRBJ2-2 NA TRBV20-1 CSATAGGRVTGELFF
TRBJ2-5 few TRBV20-1 CSARDLAGGQETQYF
TRBJ2-1 many TRBV7-3 CASSSTSGYNEQFF
TRBJ2-1 NA TRBV7-2 CASSFSGLAGPGDYNEQFF
TRBJ2-2 many TRBV12-3/TRBV12-4 CASSTGLAETGELFF
TRBJ1-5 NA TRBV6-5 CASSDLRGKGNQPQHF
TRBJ1-1 many TRBV4-1 CASSPRQGVRTTEMNTEAFF
TRBJ1-2 many TRBV7-2 CASSSFVTGPYGYTF
TRBJ2-3 few TRBV6-2/TRBV6-3 CASREPRTNTDTQYF
TRBJ2-2 many TRBV5-1 CASSLDTGVTGELFF
TRBJ1-1 few TRBV5-5 CASSLVRRSEAFF
TRBJ1-5 many TRBV7-2 CASSLVGLGEGNQPQHF
TRBJ2-3 NA TRBV5-1 CASSRVGTSGDTQYF
TRBJ2-5 many TRBV20-1 CSAIPLRGAQETQYF
TRBJ1-2 few TRBV4-1 CASSQDTSYGYTF
TRBJ1-2 many TRBV5-1 CASSSGGSGDYGYTF